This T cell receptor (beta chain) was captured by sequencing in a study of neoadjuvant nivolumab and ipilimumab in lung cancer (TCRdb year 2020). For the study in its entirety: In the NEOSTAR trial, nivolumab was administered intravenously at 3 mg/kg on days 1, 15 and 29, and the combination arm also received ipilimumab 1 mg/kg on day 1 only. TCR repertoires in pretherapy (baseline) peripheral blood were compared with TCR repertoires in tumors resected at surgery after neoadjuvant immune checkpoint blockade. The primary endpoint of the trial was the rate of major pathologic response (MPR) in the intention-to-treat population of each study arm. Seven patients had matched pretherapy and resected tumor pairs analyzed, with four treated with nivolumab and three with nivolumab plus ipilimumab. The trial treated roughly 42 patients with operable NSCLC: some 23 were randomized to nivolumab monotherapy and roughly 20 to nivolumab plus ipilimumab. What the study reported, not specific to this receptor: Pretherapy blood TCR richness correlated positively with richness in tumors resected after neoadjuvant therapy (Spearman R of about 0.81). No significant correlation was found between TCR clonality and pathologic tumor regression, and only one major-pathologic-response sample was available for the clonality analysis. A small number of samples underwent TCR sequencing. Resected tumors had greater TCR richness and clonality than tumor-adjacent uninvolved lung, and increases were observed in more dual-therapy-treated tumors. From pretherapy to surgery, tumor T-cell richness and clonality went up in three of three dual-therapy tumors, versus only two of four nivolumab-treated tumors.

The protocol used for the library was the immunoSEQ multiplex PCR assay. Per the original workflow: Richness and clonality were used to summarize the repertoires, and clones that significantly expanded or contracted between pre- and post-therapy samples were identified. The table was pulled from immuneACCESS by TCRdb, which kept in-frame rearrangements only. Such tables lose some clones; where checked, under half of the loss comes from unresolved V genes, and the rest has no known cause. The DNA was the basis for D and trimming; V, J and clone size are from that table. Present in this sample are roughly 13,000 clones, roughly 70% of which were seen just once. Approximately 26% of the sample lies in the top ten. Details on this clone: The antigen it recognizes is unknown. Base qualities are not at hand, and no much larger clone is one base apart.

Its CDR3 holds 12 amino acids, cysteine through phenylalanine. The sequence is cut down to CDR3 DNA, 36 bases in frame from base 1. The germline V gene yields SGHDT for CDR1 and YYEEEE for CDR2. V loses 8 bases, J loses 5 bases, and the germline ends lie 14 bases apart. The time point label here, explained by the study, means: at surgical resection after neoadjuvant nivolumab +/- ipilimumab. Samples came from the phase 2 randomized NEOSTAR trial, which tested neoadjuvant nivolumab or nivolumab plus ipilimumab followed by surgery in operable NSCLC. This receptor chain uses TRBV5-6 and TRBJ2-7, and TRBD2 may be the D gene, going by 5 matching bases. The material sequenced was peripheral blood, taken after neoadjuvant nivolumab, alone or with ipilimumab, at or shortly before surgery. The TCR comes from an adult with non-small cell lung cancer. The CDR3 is CASGLARDEQYF. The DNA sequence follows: TGTGCCAGTGGGTTAGCGAGAGACGAGCAGTACTTC.